These T cell receptor beta chains were read from a single sample in a study of blood T cell repertoires in COVID-19. Sequencing was performed with immunoSEQ multiplex PCR; in TCRdb, only in-frame clones are kept and a portion is missing. The table shows about 220,000 clones, with around 85% occurring only once. The specimen sequenced was peripheral blood. The receptors stem from a woman aged 70 to 79 with COVID-19, enrolled during active disease. CDR3s include the opening cysteine and the closing phenylalanine or tryptophan. D genes are given only for firm matches. Expanded clones get a size class; other rows say once, few or many, or leave the size out.

j_call d_call clone_size v_call cdr3_aa cdr3_nt
TRBJ1-2 NA NA TRBV29-1 CSALGGESDYGYTF TGCAGCGCCTTAGGAGGGGAGAGCGACTATGGCTACACCTTC
TRBJ2-2 TRBD1 NA TRBV5-1 CASSLGWGQLNTGELFF TGCGCCAGCAGCTTGGGATGGGGACAGCTAAACACCGGGGAGCTGTTTTTT
TRBJ1-2 TRBD1 NA TRBV3-1/TRBV3-2 CASSPGTGAGYGYTF TGTGCCAGCAGCCCCGGGACAGGGGCAGGGTATGGCTACACCTTC
TRBJ2-7 TRBD2 NA TRBV29-1 CSVLRQGGSYEQYF TGCAGCGTACTTCGGCAGGGAGGGTCCTACGAGCAGTACTTC
TRBJ2-1 NA NA TRBV2 CASSGATRELPGYNEQFF TGTGCCAGCAGTGGGGCTACTAGGGAGCTCCCCGGGTACAATGAGCAGTTCTTC
TRBJ2-1 TRBD2 NA TRBV7-9 CASSFVRAGDNEQFF TGTGCCAGCAGCTTTGTCCGAGCGGGAGACAATGAGCAGTTCTTC
TRBJ1-4 NA NA TRBV6-2/TRBV6-3 CASSYSRYREINEKLFF TGTGCCAGCAGTTACTCCCGCTATAGGGAGATTAATGAAAAACTGTTTTTT
TRBJ1-3 NA NA TRBV18 CASSKQGQGNTIYF TGTGCCAGCTCAAAACAGGGACAAGGAAACACCATATATTTT
TRBJ1-6 NA NA TRBV6-4 CASSEQPNSPLHF TGTGCCAGCAGTGAACAGCCTAATTCACCCCTCCACTTT
TRBJ2-3 NA NA TRBV7-2 CASSLDRLHTDTQYF TGTGCCAGCAGCCTCGACAGGCTCCACACAGATACGCAGTATTTT
TRBJ2-7 NA NA TRBV29-1 CSVSLQGYEQYF TGCAGCGTCAGCCTGCAGGGGTACGAGCAGTACTTC
TRBJ2-2 NA few TRBV12-5 CASGLPGYAGELFF TGTGCTAGTGGTTTGCCGGGGTACGCCGGGGAGCTGTTTTTT
TRBJ2-5 NA NA TRBV11-3 CASSFGIAETQYF TGTGCCAGCAGCTTCGGGATCGCAGAGACCCAGTACTTC
TRBJ2-2 TRBD1 NA TRBV18 CASSRQGAGELFF TGTGCCAGCTCACGACAGGGGGCCGGGGAGCTGTTTTTT
TRBJ1-2 TRBD1 NA TRBV6-2/TRBV6-3 CASSYGQGRYGYTF TGTGCCAGCAGTTACGGACAGGGACGTTATGGCTACACCTTC
TRBJ1-1 NA NA TRBV12-3/TRBV12-4 CASNTGSNTEAFF TGTGCCAGCAATACAGGGTCGAACACTGAAGCTTTCTTT
TRBJ2-1 TRBD1 NA TRBV7-2 CASSFSGTVSYNEQFF TGTGCCAGCAGCTTCTCCGGGACAGTGTCCTACAATGAGCAGTTCTTC
TRBJ2-1 NA NA TRBV18 CASSPPRGRPYNEQFF TGTGCCAGCTCACCACCCCGCGGTCGCCCCTACAATGAGCAGTTCTTC
TRBJ1-1 NA once TRBV6-1 CASSEAGLSGVGNTEAFF TGTGCCAGCAGTGAAGCGGGACTCTCTGGGGTAGGAAACACTGAAGCTTTCTTT
TRBJ2-2 NA few TRBV19 CASSLRPEGNTGELFF TGTGCCAGTAGTCTCCGCCCGGAGGGGAACACCGGGGAGCTGTTTTTT
TRBJ2-1 TRBD2 NA TRBV12-5 CASGRDYSYNEQFF TGTGCTAGTGGTCGGGACTACTCGTACAATGAGCAGTTCTTC
TRBJ2-1 TRBD1 NA TRBV19 CASSRDRGPRRNEQFF TGTGCCAGTAGTAGGGACAGGGGGCCCCGGCGGAATGAGCAGTTCTTC
TRBJ1-5 TRBD1 once TRBV6-5 CASRTGQEGVRPQHF TGTGCCAGCAGGACCGGACAGGAGGGGGTGCGGCCCCAGCATTTT
TRBJ2-5 NA NA TRBV18 CASSPSKQETQYF TGTGCCAGCTCACCATCCAAACAAGAGACCCAGTACTTC
TRBJ2-3 TRBD2 NA TRBV7-2 CASSRSSGHTDTQYF TGTGCCAGCAGTCGATCTAGCGGTCACACAGATACGCAGTATTTT
TRBJ2-2 NA NA TRBV24-1 CATRDTGRTTGGTGELFF TGTGCCACCAGAGACACGGGACGCACTACCGGGGGCACCGGGGAGCTGTTTTTT
TRBJ1-6 TRBD1 few TRBV19 CASSVTGGGSPLHF TGTGCCAGTAGTGTGACAGGGGGCGGATCACCCCTCCACTTT
TRBJ1-1 NA NA TRBV5-6 CASSLEVSDSGGEAFF TGTGCCAGCAGCTTGGAGGTATCGGACAGCGGGGGCGAAGCTTTCTTT
TRBJ1-5 TRBD1 NA TRBV7-2 CASSLVTGGGQPQHF TGTGCCAGCAGCTTAGTGACAGGGGGAGGGCAGCCCCAGCATTTT
TRBJ1-2 NA NA TRBV12-1 CASSFKGRGLGGYTF TGTGCCAGCAGCTTTAAAGGCAGGGGGCTCGGTGGCTACACCTTC
TRBJ2-3 NA once TRBV11-2 CASSLAPGWGHLYF TGTGCCAGCAGCTTAGCCCCGGGATGGGGACATCTGTATTTT
TRBJ2-7 NA NA TRBV28 CASSFIPGAYEQYF TGTGCCAGCAGTTTCATCCCGGGGGCCTACGAGCAGTACTTC
TRBJ1-2 TRBD1 few TRBV3-1/TRBV3-2 CASSHHGQGMNYGYTF TGTGCCAGCAGCCACCATGGACAGGGGATGAACTATGGCTACACCTTC
TRBJ2-5 NA NA TRBV5-1 CASSLAGSRVTETQYF TGCGCCAGCAGCTTGGCCGGGTCCAGGGTGACCGAGACCCAGTACTTC
TRBJ1-1 NA once TRBV10-3 CAIRNRADTEAFF TGTGCCATCAGAAACAGGGCCGACACTGAAGCTTTCTTT
TRBJ1-1 NA NA TRBV3-1/TRBV3-2 CASSQVPMTGADTEAFF TGTGCCAGCAGCCAAGTACCGATGACAGGCGCGGACACTGAAGCTTTCTTT
TRBJ2-7 TRBD2 NA TRBV15 CATSRDLAGGISYEQYF TGTGCCACCAGCAGAGATCTAGCGGGAGGTATCTCCTACGAGCAGTACTTC
TRBJ1-1 NA NA TRBV12-3/TRBV12-4 CASRRQESAFF TGTGCCAGCAGACGCCAGGAATCAGCTTTCTTT
TRBJ2-2 NA once TRBV6-5 CASSLLGELFF TGTGCCAGCAGCCTTTTAGGGGAGCTGTTTTTT
TRBJ1-1 NA NA TRBV7-9 CASTLSSTTEAFF TGTGCCAGCACCCTATCGAGTACCACTGAAGCTTTCTTT
TRBJ2-5 NA NA TRBV9 CASSVGASDGPQETQYF TGTGCCAGCAGCGTAGGAGCTAGCGATGGGCCTCAAGAGACCCAGTACTTC
TRBJ1-2 NA NA TRBV29-1 CSVDAGFDYTF TGCAGCGTTGACGCAGGGTTTGACTACACCTTC
TRBJ1-1 NA many TRBV28 CASVIRGNEAFF TGTGCCAGCGTAATTCGGGGGAACGAAGCTTTCTTT
TRBJ1-5 TRBD1 few TRBV18 CASSQDRGGQPQHF TGTGCCAGCTCACAGGACAGGGGAGGTCAGCCCCAGCATTTT
TRBJ2-2 TRBD2 NA TRBV27 CASSSGLAGGPAGELFF TGTGCCAGCAGCTCCGGACTAGCGGGAGGGCCCGCCGGGGAGCTGTTTTTT
TRBJ1-1 NA NA TRBV29-1 CSVEVQVYGTEAFF TGCAGCGTTGAAGTACAGGTTTATGGGACTGAAGCTTTCTTT
TRBJ2-7 TRBD2 NA TRBV6-4 CASYPPGGAYEQYF TGTGCCAGCTACCCCCCGGGGGGGGCCTACGAGCAGTACTTC
TRBJ1-1 NA few TRBV10-1 CASSTGLQAEAFF TGCGCCAGCAGTACAGGGCTCCAAGCTGAAGCTTTCTTT
TRBJ1-5 NA NA TRBV7-2 CASSSDSNQPQHF TGTGCCAGCAGCTCAGATAGCAATCAGCCCCAGCATTTT
TRBJ2-7 TRBD2 few TRBV4-1 CASSQEAGYSYEQYF TGCGCCAGCAGCCAAGAAGCGGGATACTCCTACGAGCAGTACTTC
TRBJ1-4 TRBD1 NA TRBV6-2/TRBV6-3 CASSHTTGTGEKLFF TGTGCCAGCAGTCACACCACCGGGACAGGTGAAAAACTGTTTTTT
TRBJ2-2 TRBD2 NA TRBV5-1 CASSVTGGLSAGELFF TGCGCCAGCAGCGTGACGGGGGGGCTCAGCGCCGGGGAGCTGTTTTTT
TRBJ1-2 NA NA TRBV2 CASSEDRVIGYTF TGTGCCAGCAGTGAAGACAGGGTGATAGGCTACACCTTC
TRBJ2-7 NA NA TRBV19 CASTGPEGQYF TGTGCCAGTACGGGCCCCGAGGGGCAGTACTTC
TRBJ2-5 TRBD1 few TRBV28 CASTLGGREETQYF TGTGCCAGCACCCTAGGGGGCAGGGAAGAGACCCAGTACTTC